Listed below are T cell receptor beta chains from one sample, sequenced in a study of cytomegalovirus exposure and HLA in healthy donors. The repertoire was sequenced with immunoSEQ multiplex PCR; TCRdb's copy has only in-frame clones and lacks some. The sample table sets out over 80,000 clones. Sequencing used PBMCs. The receptors stem from a girl aged 10 to 17 in good health and CMV-seropositive. CDR3s leave out the opening cysteine and the closing phenylalanine or tryptophan. Each record gives: V gene, D gene, CDR3 protein. A D gene is named only where the DNA matches it firmly.

TRBV27 - ASSLLGTSERGEQY
TRBV4-2 TRBD2 ASSPNRGGLTDTQY
TRBV6-5 - ASSYVRNNSPLH
TRBV5-4 - ASSFRSENEKLF
TRBV6-5 - ASSYEVQETQY
TRBV11-3 TRBD1 ASSQGGTGGYGYT
TRBV9 - ASSVVSPLTDTQY
TRBV5-6 - ASSLEHRAGTDTQY
TRBV4-3 - ASSDPTGMNTEAF
TRBV11-2 TRBD2 ASSLAGGPDTQY
TRBV2 TRBD2 ASRSGGRDEQY
TRBV19 - ASSTDHSNQPQH
TRBV7-6 TRBD1 ASSPQPTGSEQF
TRBV4-1 TRBD1 ASSQDKDRVSSGANVLT
TRBV4-3 - ASSQDVPLNYGYT
TRBV7-2 - ASSLHMTPEQF
TRBV6-5 - ASSYSYQGNYGYT
TRBV9 - ASSGTTGSEAF
TRBV19 TRBD1 ASSRGTGNYGYT
TRBV18 - ASSPQDSYTGELF
TRBV19 TRBD1 ASSAFGQGFWDTEAF
TRBV5-3 - ARSLATPPRATKNIQY
TRBV6-5 - ASRDQGSSYNEQF
TRBV5-1 - ASKVGGRSTDTQY
TRBV7-2 TRBD2 ASSLQAGGRYNEQF
TRBV29-1 - SVEDSGTEAF
TRBV19 TRBD1 ASKQGRDQPQH
TRBV10-2 - ASMAVANVLT
TRBV20-1 - SGGGHTEAF
TRBV7-2 - ASSLAGGPETQY
TRBV19 - ASSEVNYGYT
TRBV6-5 - ARSPGNTIY
TRBV19 - ASTLGGYSPLH
TRBV7-3 TRBD1 ASSPNDRGGEETQY
TRBV9 - ASSVGPGNTIY
TRBV4-1 TRBD1 ASSHTGQGERGYT
TRBV9 TRBD1 ASSGGTAYGYT
TRBV7-7 - ASSLVGPGVETQY
TRBV19 - ASSIGKNTGELF
TRBV25-1 - ASSEWEKGVIEQY
TRBV4-1 - ASSQHGGAGNTIY
TRBV6-1 TRBD2 ASSEYVFEAGRDTQY
TRBV10-3 - AISAGLKSYT
TRBV5-4 - ASSPKQGVTEAF
TRBV19 - ASTLGGDSPLH